This T cell receptor (beta chain) was captured by sequencing in a study of read filtering for tumor transcriptome and immune sequencing. Study information: Eight or nine patients were R-ISS I, 16 were R-ISS II, six or seven were R-ISS III.

Study-level results: The CD138-negative fraction was mixed bone marrow immune cells, not pure T cells.

Molecular barcoded adaptors covering alpha/delta and beta/gamma chains were used on approximately 400 ng RNA. TCRdb reprocessed the reads with MiXCR, giving one entry per CDR3 protein. The sample records 20,000 to 25,000 distinct CDR3 sequences, approximately 14% being singletons. This clonotype was counted between two and nine times. Antigen: not known. Between the trimmed V and J ends, which lost 4 bases and 2 bases, there was a span of 9 bases. The CDR3 has 14 residues. Sequenced material: a population of CD138-negative cells sorted from bone marrow. This receptor was identified in a donor aged 40 or over with multiple myeloma. This sequence joins TRBV12-3 or TRBV12-4 and TRBJ1-5; the D is unclear. The CDR3 reads CASSSFGGNQPQHF. The CDR3 DNA reads as TGTGCCAGCAGTTCGTTTGGGGGCAATCAGCCCCAGCATTTT.